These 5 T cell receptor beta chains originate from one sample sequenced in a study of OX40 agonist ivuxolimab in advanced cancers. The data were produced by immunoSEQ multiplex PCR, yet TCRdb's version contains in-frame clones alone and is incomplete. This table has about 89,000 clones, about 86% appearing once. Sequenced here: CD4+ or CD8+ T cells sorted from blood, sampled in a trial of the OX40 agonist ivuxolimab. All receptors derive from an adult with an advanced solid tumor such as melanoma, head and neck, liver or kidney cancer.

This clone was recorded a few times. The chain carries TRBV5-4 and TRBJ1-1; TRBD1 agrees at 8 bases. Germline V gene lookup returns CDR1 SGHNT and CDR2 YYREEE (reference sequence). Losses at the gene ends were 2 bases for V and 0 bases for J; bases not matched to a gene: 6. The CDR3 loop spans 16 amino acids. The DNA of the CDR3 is TGTGCCAGCAGCTTAAGGACAGGGCACATGAACACTGAAGCTTTCTTT. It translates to CASSLRTGHMNTEAFF. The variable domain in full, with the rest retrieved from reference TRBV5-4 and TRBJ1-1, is ETGVTQSPTHLIKTRGQQVTLRCSSQSGHNTVSWYQQALGQGPQFIFQYYREEENGRGNFPPRFSGLQFPNYSSELNVNALELDDSALYLCASSLRTGHMNTEAFFGQGTRLTVV.

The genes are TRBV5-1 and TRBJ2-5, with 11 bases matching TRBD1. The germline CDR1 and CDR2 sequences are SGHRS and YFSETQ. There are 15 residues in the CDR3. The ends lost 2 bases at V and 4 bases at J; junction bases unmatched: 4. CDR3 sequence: CASSFGQGAGETQYF. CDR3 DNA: TGCGCCAGCAGCTTCGGACAGGGGGCTGGAGAGACCCAGTACTTC.

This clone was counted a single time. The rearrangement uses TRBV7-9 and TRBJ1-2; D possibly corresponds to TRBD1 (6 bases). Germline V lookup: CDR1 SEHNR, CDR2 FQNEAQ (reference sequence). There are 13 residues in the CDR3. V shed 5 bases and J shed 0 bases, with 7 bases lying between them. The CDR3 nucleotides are TGTGCCAGCAGCCGGACAGCTAACTATGGCTACACCTTC. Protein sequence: CASSRTANYGYTF.

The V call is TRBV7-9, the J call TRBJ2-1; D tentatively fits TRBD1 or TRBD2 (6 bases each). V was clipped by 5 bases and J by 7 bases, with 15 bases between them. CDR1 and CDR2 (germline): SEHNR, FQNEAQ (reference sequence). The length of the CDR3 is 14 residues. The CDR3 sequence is CASSLGGSWNEQFF. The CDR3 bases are TGTGCCAGCAGCCTAGGGGGGAGTTGGAATGAGCAGTTCTTC. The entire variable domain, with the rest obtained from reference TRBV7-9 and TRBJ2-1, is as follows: DTGVSQNPRHKITKRGQNVTFRCDPISEHNRLYWYRQTLGQGPEFLTYFQNEAQLEKSRLLSDRFSAERPKGSFSTLEIQRTEQGDSAMYLCASSLGGSWNEQFFGPGTRLTVL.

This chain's CDR3 is CASSLRTGDKGQYF. The CDR3 DNA reads as TGCGCCAGCAGCTTGCGGACAGGGGACAAGGGGCAGTACTTC. The chain links TRBV5-1 to TRBJ2-5; 9 positions match TRBD1. The CDR3 runs to 14 residues. With V trimmed by 1 base and J by 11 bases, 9 bases remained unmatched. CDR1 and CDR2 from the germline V gene are SGHRS and YFSETQ.